The rows below give T cell receptor beta chains drawn from one sample of a study of blood T cell repertoires in COVID-19. Data came from immunoSEQ multiplex PCR; TCRdb stores just in-frame clones and leaves some out. Counted here are about 100,000 clones, 85% to 95% occurring once; the ten biggest clones make up approximately 5.4%. Sequenced material: peripheral blood. The receptors here all came from a man between 45 and 60 years old with active COVID-19. Both conserved end residues are part of each CDR3. D genes are given only for firm matches. Clone size is given for some rows only: seen once, a few or many times, or a class if the clone is expanded.

16	.	TRBV7-9	TRBD2	TRBJ2-5	CASSLGVTSSRETQYF	TGTGCCAGCAGCTTAGGTGTGACTAGCAGTCGAGAGACCCAGTACTTC
10	.	TRBV20-1	.	TRBJ2-7	CSAYRAVQYF	TGCAGTGCCTACAGGGCGGTGCAGTACTTC
14	once	TRBV28	TRBD2	TRBJ2-1	CASSLPRLAPEQFF	TGTGCCAGCAGTTTACCTAGACTAGCACCTGAGCAGTTCTTC
14	.	TRBV28	.	TRBJ2-7	CASYAGSGKYEQYF	TGTGCCAGCTACGCAGGTAGCGGAAAGTACGAGCAGTACTTC
14	.	TRBV28	.	TRBJ1-2	CASSLVGRNYGYTF	TGTGCCAGCAGTTTGGTTGGCAGGAACTATGGCTACACCTTC
20	.	TRBV1	.	TRBJ1-6	CTSSWTGHTLNSSYNSPLHF	TGCACCAGCAGCTGGACGGGACACACATTAAACAGCTCCTATAATTCACCCCTCCACTTT
15	once	TRBV7-3	TRBD1	TRBJ2-2	CASSLVVGGGGELFF	TGTGCCAGCAGCTTAGTAGTAGGGGGCGGCGGGGAGCTGTTTTTT
15	.	TRBV7-3	TRBD2	TRBJ2-3	CASSSSGRFADTQYF	TGTGCCAGCAGTTCTAGCGGGAGGTTCGCAGATACGCAGTATTTT
14	.	TRBV4-1	.	TRBJ1-1	CASSPNGGVTEAFF	TGCGCCAGCAGCCCAAATGGTGGAGTCACTGAAGCTTTCTTT
14	.	TRBV20-1	.	TRBJ2-2	CSASPGQNTGELFF	TGCAGTGCTAGTCCGGGACAGAACACCGGGGAGCTGTTTTTT
15	.	TRBV4-2	.	TRBJ2-7	CASSQELNPGYEQYF	TGTGCCAGCAGCCAAGAATTAAACCCCGGCTACGAGCAGTACTTC
14	.	TRBV6-6	.	TRBJ1-5	CASHHREGNQPQHF	TGTGCCAGCCATCACAGAGAAGGCAATCAGCCCCAGCATTTT
15	once	TRBV27	.	TRBJ1-5	CASRSTGWGNQPQHF	TGTGCCAGCAGATCGACAGGTTGGGGAAATCAGCCCCAGCATTTT
15	.	TRBV28	TRBD1	TRBJ2-7	CASRPDRALPYEQYF	TGTGCCAGCAGACCCGACAGGGCTTTACCCTACGAGCAGTACTTC
14	.	TRBV6-5	TRBD2	TRBJ2-7	CASSRERGEYEQYF	TGTGCCAGCAGCAGAGAACGGGGGGAGTACGAGCAGTACTTC
14	.	TRBV7-3	.	TRBJ2-2	CASQGSGDTGELFF	TGTGCCAGCCAAGGGAGCGGAGATACCGGGGAGCTGTTTTTT
13	.	TRBV5-1	.	TRBJ1-1	CASSLQENTEAFF	TGCGCCAGCAGCTTGCAGGAGAACACTGAAGCTTTCTTT
12	.	TRBV28	TRBD1	TRBJ2-7	CASTQGVGEQYF	TGTGCCAGCACCCAGGGGGTGGGGGAGCAGTACTTC
15	.	TRBV10-3	TRBD1	TRBJ2-3	CAISGGQGSPDTQYF	TGTGCCATCAGCGGAGGACAGGGGTCCCCAGATACGCAGTATTTT
13	.	TRBV12-5	TRBD1	TRBJ1-5	CASTDRGRQPQHF	TGTGCTTCCACGGACAGGGGGCGGCAGCCCCAGCATTTT
15	.	TRBV6-1	.	TRBJ1-5	CASSDGGAGNQPQHF	TGTGCCAGCAGTGACGGGGGGGCGGGCAATCAGCCCCAGCATTTT
14	.	TRBV5-1	TRBD1	TRBJ1-1	CASSEYTGGAGAFF	TGCGCCAGCAGCGAGTATACAGGGGGCGCGGGAGCTTTCTTT
12	.	TRBV12-3/TRBV12-4	.	TRBJ2-7	CASSFRRYEQYF	TGTGCCAGCAGTTTTCGGAGATACGAGCAGTACTTC
14	once	TRBV30	TRBD1	TRBJ1-5	CAWSRDRGNQPQHF	TGTGCCTGGAGCCGGGACAGGGGCAATCAGCCCCAGCATTTT
16	.	TRBV28	TRBD2	TRBJ2-1	CASSLSEAGGFNEQFF	TGTGCCAGCAGTTTATCGGAAGCGGGGGGATTCAATGAGCAGTTCTTC
14	.	TRBV18	.	TRBJ1-1	CASSPGVGATEAFF	TGTGCCAGCTCACCAGGGGTGGGGGCCACTGAAGCTTTCTTT
14	once	TRBV28	TRBD1	TRBJ2-5	CASSSTQGGETQYF	TGTGCCAGCAGTTCAACACAGGGGGGAGAGACCCAGTACTTC
14	.	TRBV28	TRBD1	TRBJ1-1	CASRPQGGNTEAFF	TGTGCCAGCAGACCACAGGGGGGGAACACTGAAGCTTTCTTT
15	.	TRBV3-1/TRBV3-2	TRBD2	TRBJ2-4	CASSQDRWEGNIQYF	TGTGCCAGCAGCCAAGATCGGTGGGAGGGAAACATTCAGTACTTC
15	.	TRBV5-5	.	TRBJ1-5	CASSLGTGYNQPQHF	TGTGCCAGCAGCTTGGGAACAGGGTACAATCAGCCCCAGCATTTT
15	.	TRBV6-5	TRBD1	TRBJ1-2	CASSKLSAGGEGYTF	TGTGCCAGCAGCAAACTTTCCGCAGGGGGCGAGGGCTACACCTTC
16	.	TRBV4-1	.	TRBJ2-1	CASSQGHGTLINEQFF	TGCGCCAGCAGCCAAGGACACGGGACACTTATCAATGAGCAGTTCTTC
15	few	TRBV5-4	.	TRBJ2-5	CASNIRTGRAETQYF	TGTGCCAGCAATATCAGGACAGGGAGGGCAGAGACCCAGTACTTC
14	.	TRBV5-4	TRBD2	TRBJ2-1	CASRGLAGEGEQFF	TGTGCCAGCAGGGGACTAGCGGGAGAGGGTGAGCAGTTCTTC
13	.	TRBV2	TRBD1	TRBJ2-7	CASSSDRAQEQYF	TGTGCCAGCAGTTCCGACAGGGCGCAGGAGCAGTACTTC
15	.	TRBV27	.	TRBJ2-2	CASTNPQGGTGELFF	TGTGCCAGCACCAACCCCCAGGGAGGCACCGGGGAGCTGTTTTTT
15	.	TRBV28	TRBD1	TRBJ2-7	CASSITRQGSYEQYF	TGTGCCAGCAGTATCACGCGACAGGGCTCCTACGAGCAGTACTTC
13	.	TRBV29-1	TRBD1	TRBJ2-7	CSVVGQGLHEQYF	TGCAGCGTTGTAGGACAGGGGTTGCACGAGCAGTACTTC
16	.	TRBV6-5	.	TRBJ1-1	CASSYSTQGGDTEAFF	TGTGCCAGCAGTTACTCTACACAGGGTGGGGACACTGAAGCTTTCTTT
13	.	TRBV28	.	TRBJ1-1	CASSLASLPEAFF	TGTGCCAGCAGTTTAGCTAGTCTCCCCGAAGCTTTCTTT
12	.	TRBV29-1	TRBD2	TRBJ2-5	CSVGGSGETQYF	TGCAGCGTGGGCGGGAGCGGGGAGACCCAGTACTTC
14	.	TRBV5-1	.	TRBJ2-1	CASSLAGEAHEQFF	TGCGCCAGCAGCTTGGCGGGAGAGGCGCATGAGCAGTTCTTC
15	.	TRBV9	TRBD1	TRBJ2-7	CASSARQGSSYEQYF	TGTGCCAGCAGCGCACGACAGGGGTCCTCCTACGAGCAGTACTTC
17	.	TRBV3-1/TRBV3-2	TRBD1	TRBJ2-1	CASSQDTGTGVYNEQFF	TGTGCCAGCAGCCAAGACACCGGGACAGGGGTCTACAATGAGCAGTTCTTC
13	.	TRBV27	.	TRBJ1-2	CASSIGPGRGYTF	TGTGCCAGCAGTATCGGGCCAGGGCGTGGCTACACCTTC
14	.	TRBV19	TRBD1	TRBJ2-7	CASSGQGETYEQYF	TGTGCCAGTAGCGGACAGGGAGAGACCTACGAGCAGTACTTC
15	.	TRBV6-5	.	TRBJ2-2	CASNRDFLNTGELFF	TGTGCCAGCAACCGGGACTTTTTGAACACCGGGGAGCTGTTTTTT
15	.	TRBV7-6	.	TRBJ2-7	CASSLLAINSYEQYF	TGTGCCAGCAGCTTATTAGCGATCAACTCCTACGAGCAGTACTTC
12	.	TRBV30	.	TRBJ1-6	CAWSIRPGPLHF	TGTGCCTGGTCTATACGCCCCGGGCCCCTCCACTTT
15	.	TRBV5-6	TRBD2	TRBJ2-2	CASRRTSGVSGELFF	TGTGCCAGCAGGAGGACTAGCGGGGTGTCCGGGGAGCTGTTTTTT
14	.	TRBV19	.	TRBJ2-1	CASSGQGGGNEQFF	TGTGCCAGTAGTGGCCAGGGAGGGGGCAATGAGCAGTTCTTC
16	.	TRBV28	TRBD2	TRBJ2-3	CASSQGTSGREDTQYF	TGTGCCAGCAGTCAAGGGACTAGCGGGAGGGAAGATACGCAGTATTTT
20	.	TRBV4-1	.	TRBJ1-2	CASSLILLAERDDSNYGYTF	TGCGCCAGCAGCCTTATATTATTGGCTGAGCGGGACGACTCAAACTATGGCTACACCTTC
14	few	TRBV27	TRBD2	TRBJ2-7	CASSLGSGSKQQYF	TGTGCCAGCAGTTTAGGGAGCGGGAGTAAGCAGCAGTACTTC
12	.	TRBV30	.	TRBJ2-5	CAWSPRGETQYF	TGTGCCTGGTCCCCCCGAGGAGAGACCCAGTACTTC
12	.	TRBV6-6	.	TRBJ1-1	CASSYSGAQAFF	TGTGCCAGCAGTTACTCTGGGGCACAAGCTTTCTTT
17	.	TRBV7-9	TRBD1	TRBJ1-3	CASSPERAGGSGNTIYF	TGTGCCAGCAGCCCTGAGAGGGCAGGGGGCTCTGGAAACACCATATATTTT
13	.	TRBV12-3/TRBV12-4	.	TRBJ2-7	CASSSRFSYEQYF	TGTGCCAGCAGTTCCAGATTCTCCTACGAGCAGTACTTC
16	once	TRBV9	.	TRBJ2-6	CASSSRLFSGANVLTF	TGTGCCAGCAGCTCGAGACTGTTCTCTGGGGCCAACGTCCTGACTTTC